This T cell receptor (beta chain) was obtained from a study of somatic mutations in cytotoxic T cells in rheumatoid arthritis. Study at large: Patient blood (just over 29 ml EDTA) was taken immediately after diagnosis and before treatment.

Method: immunoSEQ multiplex PCR; TCRdb's copy keeps in-frame clones and lacks some. The top ten clones hold approximately 4% of a sample with 20,000 to 25,000 clones, roughly 80% of them seen once. Germline lookup yields CDR1 SGDLS and CDR2 YYNGEE. CDR3 size: 15 residues. Trimming pared 3 bases from V and 10 bases from J, leaving 20 bases between. This clone was seen only a few times. Sequencing was done on a sample of CD8+ T cells sorted from blood. This chain uses TRBV9 with TRBJ2-1; D tentatively reads TRBD1 or TRBD2 (6 bases each). This receptor was identified in an adult with rheumatoid arthritis. DNA for the CDR3: TGTGCCAGCAGCGCTTCCCTCCGGGGGCGTAGGGAGCAGTTCTTC. Its protein is CASSASLRGRREQFF.